A single sample is the source of the 26 T cell receptor beta chains below, sequenced in a study of blood T cells in healthy people across ages. Primed by a sample-barcoded 5' primer and a J-beta primer mix, a second PCR proceeded for about 6 to 12 cycles. Each CDR3 protein is one row after TCRdb ran MiXCR on the 5' RACE reads. The sample lists about 1.4 million distinct CDR3 sequences, approximately 63% seen once, with about 6.3% in the top ten. What was sequenced was blood. The receptor set was obtained from a young man in good health.

To note about this clonotype: One end of the junction varies from germline; a read error may be responsible. J is TRBJ2-1 and V is TRBV5-1, with 10 bases fitting TRBD2. Germline CDR1 is SGHRS and CDR2 is YFSETQ. The CDR3 runs 17 residues. The CDR3 here is CASSLSGGANSYNEQFF. The DNA of the CDR3 is TGTGCCAGCAGCTTAAGCGGGGGGGCCAACTCCTACAATGAGCAGTTCTTC.

This chain uses TRBV11-2 with TRBJ2-5; D is possibly TRBD1 (5 bases). V was cut by 4 bases and J by 0 bases, with 18 bases left in between. CDR1 SGHAT and CDR2 FQNNGV come from the germline V gene. This CDR3 spans 17 amino acids. The CDR3 reads CASSSFSDTDNQETQYF. In DNA, the CDR3 is TGTGCCAGCAGCTCCTTCTCGGACACCGATAACCAAGAGACCCAGTACTTC. Together with reference TRBV11-2 and TRBJ2-5, the CDR3 gives the full variable domain: EAGVAQSPRYKIIEKRQSVAFWCNPISGHATLYWYQQILGQGPKLLIQFQNNGVVDDSQLPKDRFSAERLKGVDSTLKIQPAKLEDSAVYLCASSSFSDTDNQETQYFGPGTRLLVL.

This clonotype came up many times. This chain uses TRBV7-9 with TRBJ1-5; D not certain. This CDR3 is 12 amino acids long. Germline values: CDR1 SEHNR, CDR2 FQNEAQ (reference sequence). V was pared by 0 bases and J by 3 bases, with 0 bases between. CDR3 DNA sequence: TGTGCCAGCAGCTTAGCCAATCAGCCCCAGCATTTT. Translating gives CASSLANQPQHF.

This rearrangement joins TRBV7-2 to TRBJ2-1; the D gene could be TRBD1 or TRBD2 (5 bases each). Judging by the DNA end, TRBJ2-7 fits better; the J call may be wrong. The CDR3 runs to 15 residues. Per the germline V gene, CDR1 is SGHTA and CDR2 is FQGNSA. CDR3: CASSLGDPQADEQYF. In DNA, the CDR3 is TGTGCCAGCAGCTTAGGGGACCCTCAAGCCGACGAGCAGTACTTC.

This clonotype was counted only a few times. This rearrangement joins TRBV15 to TRBJ2-1; no firm D call. Germline CDR1 and CDR2: LNHNV and YYDKDF (reference sequence). The V end lost 0 bases, the J end lost 8 bases, and 5 bases lay between the germline ends. This CDR3 has 12 amino acids. CDR3 DNA: TGTGCCACCAGCAGAGATCGGTATGAGCAGTTCTTC. Encoded protein: CATSRDRYEQFF.

The V call is TRBV5-8, the J call TRBJ2-4; 7 positions match TRBD1. TRBJ2-5 explains the end of the DNA better; the J call may be wrong. This CDR3 has 15 amino acids. Germline CDR1 is SGHTS and CDR2 is YDEGEE. CDR3 region: CASRGNRQGSETQYF. The DNA of the CDR3 is TGTGCCAGCAGAGGGAATCGACAGGGCTCTGAGACCCAGTACTTC.

The chain links TRBV20-1 to TRBJ2-6; D is tentatively TRBD1 or TRBD2 (5 bases each). V was clipped by 1 base and J by 0 bases, with 13 bases between them. CDR3 size: 17 residues. Germline CDR1 and CDR2: DFQATT and SNEGSKA (reference sequence). CDR3 sequence: CSARGWDLFSGANVLTF. In DNA form, the CDR3 reads TGCAGTGCTAGAGGCTGGGACCTATTCTCTGGGGCCAACGTCCTGACTTTC.

The gene calls are TRBV4-3 and TRBJ2-6; D unclear. CDR1 is LGHNA, CDR2 YSLEER, per germline. The length of the CDR3 is 17 residues. Trimming took 1 base from V and 0 from J, leaving 10 bases between them. CDR3 DNA sequence: TGCGCCAGCAGCCAAGTTCAAAAGGGCTCTGGGGCCAACGTCCTGACTTTC. As protein: CASSQVQKGSGANVLTF.

The CDR3 nucleotides are TGCGCCAGCAGCTTGAGCCCCGGGACTAGCGATCGGTACAATGAGCAGTTCTTC. It codes for CASSLSPGTSDRYNEQFF. This chain joins TRBV5-1 and TRBJ2-1; TRBD2 aligns across 10 bases. Per the germline V gene, CDR1 is SGHRS and CDR2 is YFSETQ. The length of the CDR3 is 18 residues. Germline trimming cut 1 base from V and 4 bases from J; bases unmatched to any gene: 11.

This clonotype was detected only a few times. The chain's CDR3 is CAISDLGEKLFF. CDR3 nucleotide sequence: TGTGCCATCAGTGACCTGGGGGAAAAACTGTTTTTT. The chain employs TRBV10-3 and TRBJ1-4; D gene ambiguous. There are 12 residues in the CDR3. CDR1 and CDR2 (germline): ENHRY, SYGVKD. V gave up 3 bases and J gave up 8 bases, with 7 bases separating them.

The chain combines TRBV21-1 with TRBJ1-3. TRBV21-1 counts as a pseudogene. The CDR3 covers 14 residues. This chain's CDR3 is CASNGQGPGNTIYF. The CDR3 coding sequence is TGTGCCAGCAACGGACAGGGCCCTGGAAACACCATATATTTT.

This clonotype was observed a handful of times. V is TRBV4-2 and J is TRBJ2-5; no clear D gene. Trimming left V 1 base short and J 1 base short, with 16 bases between. Germline CDR1 LGHNA, CDR2 YNFKEQ. The CDR3 has 17 residues. CDR3 sequence (DNA): TGTGCCAGCAGCCAAGTATATGGGGTTAGCAGCCAAGAGACCCAGTACTTC. It yields the protein CASSQVYGVSSQETQYF.

Concerning this clonotype itself: One end of the junction fails to match germline, which may point to a read error. V usage is TRBV24-1 and J usage is TRBJ2-2, with D perhaps matching TRBD1 (5 bases). CDR1 and CDR2 (germline): KGHDR, SFDVKD. CDR3 size: 13 residues. The CDR3 is CAASGQGTGELFF. CDR3 bases: TGTGCCGCCAGTGGACAAGGCACCGGGGAGCTGTTTTTT.

This clonotype was observed a handful of times. J is TRBJ1-2 and V is TRBV20-1, with TRBD1 identical over 8 bases. Germline V CDR1 and CDR2: DFQATT, SNEGSKA (reference sequence). With 0 bases clipped from V and 5 bases from J, the junction kept 11 bases outside the gene matches. The CDR3 extends over 16 amino acids. The CDR3 loop is CSARDQDRGSGYGYTF. The DNA of the CDR3 is TGCAGTGCTAGAGATCAAGACAGGGGAAGTGGGTATGGCTACACCTTC.

This clonotype was detected a few times. The V call is TRBV10-3, the J call TRBJ2-7; 11 nucleotides align to TRBD1. Germline V gene sequence: CDR1 ENHRY, CDR2 SYGVKD. J lost 2 bases, V lost 7 bases, and 10 bases had no gene match. The CDR3 runs 16 residues. Written as DNA, the CDR3 is TGTGCCATCACCAGCGGGACAGGGGGGATAACCTACGAGCAGTACTTC. It translates to CAITSGTGGITYEQYF.

This chain connects TRBV4-3 to TRBJ2-7, with D tentatively TRBD2 (5 bases). With 1 base removed from V and 6 bases from J, the gap between germline ends came to 10 bases. This CDR3 is built from 13 residues. In germline, CDR1 is LGHNA, CDR2 YSLEER. The CDR3, as DNA: TGCGCCAGCAGCCAAGTGGGAGCTACCGAGCAGTACTTC. Residues: CASSQVGATEQYF.

The chain joins TRBV6-5 to TRBJ1-2, with D unclear. Germline CDR1 and CDR2: MNHEY and SVGAGI. The CDR3 covers 13 residues. V was clipped by 1 base and J by 2 bases, with 5 bases between them. The CDR3 DNA sequence: TGTGCCAGCAGTTACTTTCAGAACTATGGCTACACCTTC. Protein sequence: CASSYFQNYGYTF.

The rearrangement uses TRBV12-3 or TRBV12-4 and TRBJ1-6; possible D gene TRBD1, 5 bases. The length of the CDR3 is 14 residues. V lost 8 bases and J 6 bases, leaving 14 bases between the germline ends. CDR3 sequence (DNA): TGTGCCAGCGGGGGACGGGAGGGTAATTCACCCCTCCACTTT. Encoded protein: CASGGREGNSPLHF.

This clonotype was counted once. The chain couples TRBV29-1 to TRBJ1-2, with a tentative D call TRBD1 (6 bases). Trimming removed 6 bases at V and 4 bases at J, with 18 bases between. The CDR3 is 14 amino acids. The germline gives CDR1 SQVTM, CDR2 ANQGSEA. CDR3 nucleotides: TGCAGCGTGGGGGCCGGACAGTCCCGCTATGGCTACACCTTC. It codes for CSVGAGQSRYGYTF. The whole variable domain, filled in from reference TRBV29-1 and TRBJ1-2, reads SAVISQKPSRDICQRGTSLTIQCQVDSQVTMMFWYRQQPGQSLTLIATANQGSEATYESGFVIDKFPISRPNLTFSTLTVSNMSPEDSSIYLCSVGAGQSRYGYTFGSGTRLTVV.

V usage is TRBV4-3 and J usage is TRBJ1-6; 7 positions match TRBD1. The CDR3 is 16 amino acids. Germline values: CDR1 LGHNA, CDR2 YSLEER. The trim removed 4 bases at V and 6 bases at J, leaving 9 bases unmatched. The CDR3 loop reads CASSRLPTGSNSPLHF. CDR3 in DNA: TGCGCCAGCAGCCGCCTTCCGACAGGGAGTAATTCACCCCTCCACTTT.

Only one count was recorded for this clonotype. At one of its ends the junction is not consistent with the germline gene, which may arise from a read error. The chain combines TRBV27 with TRBJ2-7; TRBD2 matches at 7 bases. The CDR3 sequence is 14 residues long. CDR1 is MNHEY and CDR2 is SMNVEV in the germline V gene (reference sequence). In DNA, the CDR3 is TGTGACAGCAGTTTGGGACTACACTCCTACGAGCAGTACTTC. This gives the protein CDSSLGLHSYEQYF.

The V and J genes are TRBV12-3 or TRBV12-4 and TRBJ2-3; D call uncertain. This CDR3 is 16 amino acids long. Trimming removed 2 bases at V and 9 bases at J, with 21 bases between. CDR3 protein: CASSLSTNRRVRTQYF. CDR3 nucleotides: TGTGCCAGCAGTTTAAGTACCAACCGAAGAGTCCGGACGCAGTATTTT.

The genes are TRBV2 and TRBJ2-5; a possible D gene is TRBD1 (6 bases). The J call could be wrong; TRBJ2-7 is a better fit for the DNA end. The CDR3 consists of 13 residues. Germline CDR1 is SNHLY and CDR2 is FYNNEI. CDR3 in amino acids: CASNAGAVYEQYF. The CDR3, as DNA: TGTGCCAGCAATGCAGGGGCCGTCTACGAGCAGTACTTC.

The chain combines TRBV13 with TRBJ1-1, with 9 positions matching TRBD1. J was trimmed by 8 bases and V by 5 bases; bases with no gene match: 6. Germline V gives CDR1 PRHDT, CDR2 FYEKMQ (reference sequence). There are 13 residues in the CDR3. The CDR3 loop is CASSAGQGGEAFF. The CDR3 nucleotides read TGTGCCAGCAGCGCGGGACAGGGCGGGGAAGCTTTCTTT. The full variable domain, with the rest looked up from reference TRBV13 and TRBJ1-1, is AAGVIQSPRHLIKEKRETATLKCYPIPRHDTVYWYQQGPGQDPQFLISFYEKMQSDKGSIPDRFSAQQFSDYHSELNMSSLELGDSALYFCASSAGQGGEAFFGQGTRLTVV.

This clonotype was seen only once. The rearrangement links TRBV4-2 to TRBJ2-1; 10 nucleotides match TRBD2. After removal of 0 bases from V and 6 bases from J, the junction contained 5 bases not matched to a gene. This CDR3 comprises 16 residues. Germline V gives CDR1 LGHNA, CDR2 YNFKEQ. The CDR3 is CASSQDRTSGVNEQFF. CDR3 in DNA: TGTGCCAGCAGCCAAGATAGAACTAGCGGGGTCAATGAGCAGTTCTTC.

This clonotype occurred a few times. This sequence joins TRBV6-1 and TRBJ2-5; weak D call: TRBD2 (5 bases). Germline V gives CDR1 MNHNS, CDR2 SASEGT. This CDR3 is 14 amino acids long. The V gene lost 6 bases and the J gene lost 7 bases, with 18 bases spanning the gap. The CDR3 DNA reads as TGTGCCAGCAGGAACCTCGGGCAAGAGGGGACCCAGTACTTC. The encoded protein is CASRNLGQEGTQYF.